This T cell receptor (beta chain) is from a study of cytomegalovirus exposure and HLA in healthy donors. Whole-study context: Within the Caucasian-associated ancestry cluster were under 85% of the 300 to 450 genotyped donors. Overall study findings and caveats: Later analysis identified a missense DCLRE1C variant that was linked to TCR beta V- and J-gene trimming. A few CMV-associated chains were confirmed in vitro to be specific for CMV antigens.

The CDR3 is 14 residues long. The germline gives CDR1 MNHEY, CDR2 SMNVEV (reference sequence). Trimming cost V 7 bases and J 4 bases; bases outside gene matches: 7. To note about this clone: Its antigen is not known.

Use of 60 Vbeta and 13 Jbeta primers characterized the PCR. Using immunoSEQ multiplex PCR, the repertoire was profiled, and TCRdb retains in-frame clones only, with some absent. The sample yields approximately 68,000 clones, around 80% seen once. J is TRBJ2-3 and V is TRBV27, with 8 bases fitting TRBD2. The sequenced material came from PBMCs. This TCR was recovered from a woman aged 30 to 39 in good health and CMV-seropositive. For the CDR3, the DNA is TGTGCCAGCATCCCCGGGACTAGGGCAGATACGCAGTATTTT. Amino acid sequence: CASIPGTRADTQYF.